This T cell receptor beta chain derives from a study of blood T cells in healthy people across ages. General study results and limits: Donors of long life had a larger count of naive CD4+ cells and greater diversity than aged donors.

Combining a sample-barcoded 5' primer with a J-beta primer mix, a second PCR ran for about 6 to 12 cycles. With 12 random nucleotides, a template-switch adaptor tagged each individual cDNA molecule. TCRdb reanalysed the 5' RACE reads using MiXCR and keeps one entry per CDR3 protein. Of hundreds of thousands of distinct CDR3 sequences in the sample, roughly 21% were seen once. This clonotype was seen more than once but under ten times. Its target is unknown. The germline CDR1 and CDR2 sequences are SEHNR and FQNEAQ (reference sequence). This CDR3 spans 15 amino acids. The source of this sequence is a man in his 70s in good health. J is TRBJ2-7 and V is TRBV7-9; 9 positions agree with TRBD2. The tail of the sequence fits TRBJ2-1 better, so the J call may be wrong. Specimen: blood. This CDR3 is CASSTLSGSWNEQFF. CDR3 nucleotides: TGTGCCAGCAGCACACTTAGCGGGAGTTGGAATGAGCAGTTCTTC.